At least ten counts were recorded for the clone carrying this TCR beta chain. Its antigen is currently unknown. The data were taken from a study of metastatic and nonmetastatic thyroid tumors. Study summary: Thyroid patients, malignant and benign, had repertoires compared across blood and tumor or nodule tissue.

Study outcomes and limitations: As reported, TCR beta diversity in blood and tumor was significantly higher in malignant thyroid tumors than in benign nodules.

V was cut by 2 bases and J by 6 bases, with 15 bases left in between. The CDR3 consists of 15 residues. Each patient went into thyroid surgery without having received any treatment. The authors' processing: A distant-metastasis classifier for papillary thyroid cancer was built using CDR3 differences across clinicopathological groups. Via MiXCR, TCRdb re-called the PCR reads. The V and J calls come from TCRdb's annotation, not from the publication. The sample yields 90,000 or so clones, around 7.8% seen once. The clonotype was recovered from a female donor with papillary thyroid cancer or a benign thyroid nodule (not recorded which). Some clones in this sample may be carry-over from other donors' samples. V usage is TRBV12-3 or TRBV12-4 and J usage is TRBJ2-3, with TRBD1 as a possible D gene (6 bases). Sequences were obtained from blood. CDR3 in DNA: TGTGCCAGCAGTTTATTGGGCAGGGGTTTGGATACGCAGTATTTT. This codes for CASSLLGRGLDTQYF.